This TCR beta chain was sequenced for a study of blood T cells in healthy people across ages. This clonotype was seen only a few times. Through a sample-barcoded 5' primer and a J-beta primer mix, a second PCR was run for roughly 7 to 12 cycles. TCRdb ran MiXCR on the 5' RACE reads and lists one entry per CDR3 protein. The table lists about 800,000 distinct CDR3 sequences, 20% to 30% of them singletons. Trimming cost V 5 bases and J 12 bases, with 11 bases left between them. The CDR3 loop spans 10 amino acids. These data were likewise used in another study, on T cells of mothers and their children.

This sequence was found in a boy aged 5-17 years in good health. The genes are TRBV12-3 or TRBV12-4 and TRBJ2-7; D not resolved. Sequencing was carried out using blood. The CDR3 coding sequence is TGTGCCAGCAGTCACTTTGGGTTGTACTTC. Translated, it gives CASSHFGLYF.